The clone carrying this TCR beta chain appeared a single time. Its specificity is not known. These data come from a study of shared clonotypes between healthy human individuals. Overall study findings and caveats: Larger richness was generally estimated for naive than memory subsets.

This CDR3 comprises 13 residues. CDR1 and CDR2 (germline): MDHEN, SYDVKM. V lost 2 bases and J lost 5, with 9 bases in between. Deep was the level at which the assay was run. Sequencing was performed with immunoSEQ multiplex PCR; in TCRdb, only in-frame clones are kept and a portion is missing. Seen here are 750,000 to 1,000,000 clones, almost 95% observed once, and the top ten hold approximately 25%. Positively selected for CCR7, the CD45RO-negative cells used as naive CD8 cells excluded terminally differentiated effector memory CD45RA+ cells. The source is a man aged 30 to 39 in good health. The sample comprised naive CD8+ T cells sorted from blood. V usage is TRBV28 and J usage is TRBJ1-1, with no clear D. The CDR3 DNA follows: TGTGCCAGCAGTTTACTGGGAGGGACTGAAGCTTTCTTT. It translates to CASSLLGGTEAFF.